This T cell receptor (beta chain) derives from a study of blood T cell repertoires in COVID-19 (TCRdb year 2020). With regard to the full study: Collaborator samples came from the United States, Italy and Spain and covered acute and convalescent phases of COVID-19. The material from the prospective study consisted of cDNA or gDNA derived from T cells, B-cell-depleted T cells, or PBMCs. Subjects who had been exposed to COVID-19, were actively infected with it, or had recovered from it provided the deeply sampled blood TCRbeta repertoires that made up the dataset. A freely available public database, intended as a resource for researchers studying the immune response to SARS-CoV-2, is where the repertoires were released. The samples were drawn from the first 160 participants of the ongoing ImmuneRACE study and from 950 to 1,500 subjects provided by 6 global collaborators. The sample metadata nearly always contained a de-identified subject ID, COVID-19 status, age in years and sex. HLA class I and class II types, where available, came from metadata supplied by the sample provider rather than from assay-based typing.

The trim is 8 bases for V and 8 bases for J, with a gap of 16 bases between the germline ends. Taken from the germline V gene (reference sequence), the CDR1 and CDR2 loops are SGHNT and YYREEE. The CDR3 contains 12 residues, cysteine and phenylalanine counted. The entry retains the CDR3 DNA only, 36 bases that are in frame from base 1. Collaborating institutions collected whole blood in K2EDTA tubes following their own protocols. Collaborator samples were shipped for TCRbeta analysis as frozen whole blood, isolated PBMCs, or DNA extracted from either sample type. On this clone: Its antigen specificity is not known. The input lacks base qualities; no much larger clone sits a single base away.

Results and caveats for the whole study, not just this receptor: The quantity of clinical and demographic metadata differed by source and by participant and was supplied without curation.

TCRbeta CDR3 regions were amplified from genomic DNA by means of the immunoSEQ Assay, a bias-controlled multiplex PCR. Per the source publication's procedure: Within the assay, amplification of reference gene primers was used to estimate how many nucleated cells each sample contained. To quantify the absolute abundance of each unique TCRbeta CDR3 rearrangement, sequence reads were collapsed and filtered. For each sample, productive Simpson clonality was calculated as the square root of Simpson's diversity index across productive rearrangements. TCRdb re-hosts the immuneACCESS table, in-frame sequences only. Its copies lack some clones; in the studies checked, an unresolved V gene accounts for under half of them, and the cause for the rest is not known. Clone size and V and J calls were adopted from that table, with D and trimming inferred from the DNA. Within this sample are about 520,000 clones, with approximately 85% of them counted one time only. Roughly 3.2% of the sample is taken by the ten largest.

The chain is encoded by TRBV5-4 joined to TRBJ1-2; a weak D assignment points to TRBD1 (6 bases agree). The TCR originated in a human donor in a cohort sampled during active COVID-19. Specimen: peripheral blood. Read as DNA, the sequence is TGTGCCAGTGGCAATACAGGGTTCGGCTACACCTTC. Its protein product is CASGNTGFGYTF.